This entry concerns a single TCR beta chain. Its matching antigen is unknown. With 2 bases removed from V and 2 bases from J, the gap between germline ends came to 16 bases. The germline CDR1 and CDR2 sequences are DFQATT and SNEGSKA (reference sequence). The CDR3 has 16 amino acids. This sample was included in a study of T-cell reconstitution after alpha-beta-depleted transplantation in children. As it was prepared, the TCRbeta library received unique molecular identifiers. TCRdb reprocessed the PCR reads with MiXCR, giving one entry per CDR3 protein. The profile shows hundreds of thousands of distinct CDR3 sequences, 20% to 30% of them singletons. General observations from the study: At day 60, the high TCRbeta diversity found in some patients originated from recipient T cells and thymic progenitors that had survived. Diversity and T-cell counts at one year after transplant derived mostly from new T cells. After transplant, at about two months, alpha-beta T cells were reportedly derived from several hundred expanded graft clones.

Source: PBMCs, mostly from graft donor cells, taken 360 days after TCRalphabeta/CD19-depleted stem cell transplant. This rearrangement joins TRBV20-1 to TRBJ1-5; D may be TRBD1 (6 bases). This sequence originates from a female patient aged 2-15 years who had a stem cell transplant for congenital amegakaryocytic thrombocytopenia, so the T cells may come from the graft donor. CDR3 nucleotide sequence: TGCAGTGCTAGATTGAGACCGGGACACCGCAATCAGCCCCAGCATTTT. Translating gives CSARLRPGHRNQPQHF.